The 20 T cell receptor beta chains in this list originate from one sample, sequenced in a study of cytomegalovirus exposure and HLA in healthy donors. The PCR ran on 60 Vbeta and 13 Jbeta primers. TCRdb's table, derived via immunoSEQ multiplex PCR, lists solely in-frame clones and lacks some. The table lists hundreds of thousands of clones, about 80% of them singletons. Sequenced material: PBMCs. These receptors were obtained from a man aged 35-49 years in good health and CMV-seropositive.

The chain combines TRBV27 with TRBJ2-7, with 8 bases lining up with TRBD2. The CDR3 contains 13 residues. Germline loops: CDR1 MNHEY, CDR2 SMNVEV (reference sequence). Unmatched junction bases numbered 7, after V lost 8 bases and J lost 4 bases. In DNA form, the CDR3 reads TGTGCCAGCGCCTTCGGACTAGCTTACGAGCAGTACTTC. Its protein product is CASAFGLAYEQYF.

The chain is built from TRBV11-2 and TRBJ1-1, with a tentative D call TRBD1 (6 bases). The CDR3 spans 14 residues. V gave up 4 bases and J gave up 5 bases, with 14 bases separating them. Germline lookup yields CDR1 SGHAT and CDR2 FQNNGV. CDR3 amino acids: CASSSRGEGTEAFF. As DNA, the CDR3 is TGTGCCAGCAGCTCCAGGGGAGAGGGAACTGAAGCTTTCTTT.

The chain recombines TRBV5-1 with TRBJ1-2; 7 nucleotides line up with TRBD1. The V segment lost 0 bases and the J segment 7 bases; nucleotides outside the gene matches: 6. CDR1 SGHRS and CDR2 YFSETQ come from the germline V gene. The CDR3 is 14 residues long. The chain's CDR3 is CASSLERQGGGYTF. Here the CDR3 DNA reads TGCGCCAGCAGCTTGGAGAGGCAGGGGGGTGGCTACACCTTC.

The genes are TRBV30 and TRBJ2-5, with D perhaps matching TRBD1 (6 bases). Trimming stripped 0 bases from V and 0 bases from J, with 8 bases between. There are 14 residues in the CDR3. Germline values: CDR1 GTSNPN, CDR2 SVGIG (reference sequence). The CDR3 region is CAWSVRTDQETQYF. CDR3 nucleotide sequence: TGTGCCTGGAGTGTACGGACAGACCAAGAGACCCAGTACTTC.

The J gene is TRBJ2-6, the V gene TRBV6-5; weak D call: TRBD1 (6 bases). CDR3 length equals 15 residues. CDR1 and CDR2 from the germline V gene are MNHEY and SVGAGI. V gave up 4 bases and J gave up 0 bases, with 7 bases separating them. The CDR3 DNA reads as TGTGCCAGCAGTTGGGACATCTCTGGGGCCAACGTCCTGACTTTC. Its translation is CASSWDISGANVLTF.

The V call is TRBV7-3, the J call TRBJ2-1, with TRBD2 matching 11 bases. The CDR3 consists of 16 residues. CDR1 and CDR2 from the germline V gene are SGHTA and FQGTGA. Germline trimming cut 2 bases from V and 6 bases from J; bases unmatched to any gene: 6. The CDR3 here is CASSLGLAGGGNEQFF. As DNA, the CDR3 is TGTGCCAGCAGCTTAGGGCTAGCGGGAGGCGGCAATGAGCAGTTCTTC.

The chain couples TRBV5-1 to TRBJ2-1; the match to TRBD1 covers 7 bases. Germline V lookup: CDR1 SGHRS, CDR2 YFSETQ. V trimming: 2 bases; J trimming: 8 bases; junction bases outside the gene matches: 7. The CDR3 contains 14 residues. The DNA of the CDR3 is TGCGCCAGCAGCTTATACCGGGACAGCCATGAGCAGTTCTTC. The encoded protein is CASSLYRDSHEQFF.

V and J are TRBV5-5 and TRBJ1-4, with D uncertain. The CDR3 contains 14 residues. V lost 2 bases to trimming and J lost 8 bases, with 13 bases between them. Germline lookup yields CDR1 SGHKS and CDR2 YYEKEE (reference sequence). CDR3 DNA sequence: TGTGCCAGCAGCTTACAGACCGCTGTGGAAAAACTGTTTTTT. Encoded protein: CASSLQTAVEKLFF.

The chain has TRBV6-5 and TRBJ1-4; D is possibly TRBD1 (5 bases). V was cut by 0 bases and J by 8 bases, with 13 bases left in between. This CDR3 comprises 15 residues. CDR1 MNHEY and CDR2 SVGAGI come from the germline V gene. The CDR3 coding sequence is TGTGCCAGCAGTTACTCCTCAGGGCAGGCCGAAAAACTGTTTTTT. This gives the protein CASSYSSGQAEKLFF.

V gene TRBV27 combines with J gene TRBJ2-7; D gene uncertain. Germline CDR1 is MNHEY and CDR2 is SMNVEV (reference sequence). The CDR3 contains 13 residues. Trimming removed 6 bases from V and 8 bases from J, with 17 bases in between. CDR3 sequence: CASSPPRSTQQYF. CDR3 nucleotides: TGTGCCAGCAGCCCTCCCCGGTCGACTCAGCAGTACTTC.

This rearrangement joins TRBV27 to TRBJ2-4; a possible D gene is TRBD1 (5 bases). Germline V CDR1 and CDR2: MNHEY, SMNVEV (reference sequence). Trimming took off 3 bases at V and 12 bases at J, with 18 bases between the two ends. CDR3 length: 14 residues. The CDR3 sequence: CASSLVARDRDQYF. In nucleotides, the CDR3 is TGTGCCAGCAGTTTGGTGGCCAGGGATCGTGATCAGTACTTC.

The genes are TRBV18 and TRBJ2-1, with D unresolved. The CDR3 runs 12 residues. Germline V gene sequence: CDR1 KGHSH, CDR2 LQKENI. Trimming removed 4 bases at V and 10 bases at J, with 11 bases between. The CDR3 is CASSQNFPEQFF. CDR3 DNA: TGTGCCAGCTCACAGAACTTTCCGGAGCAGTTCTTC.

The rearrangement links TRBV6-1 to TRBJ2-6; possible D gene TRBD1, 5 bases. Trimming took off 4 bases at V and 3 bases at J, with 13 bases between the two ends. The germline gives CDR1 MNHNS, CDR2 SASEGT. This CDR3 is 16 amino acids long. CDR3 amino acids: CASSVRVLGGANVLTF. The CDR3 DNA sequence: TGTGCCAGCAGTGTCAGGGTTCTCGGTGGGGCCAACGTCCTGACTTTC.

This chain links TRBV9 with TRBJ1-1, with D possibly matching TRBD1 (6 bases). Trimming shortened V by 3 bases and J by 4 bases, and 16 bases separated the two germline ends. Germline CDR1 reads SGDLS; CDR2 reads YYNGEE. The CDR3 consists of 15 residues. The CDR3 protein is CASSERGAQGTEAFF. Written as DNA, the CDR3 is TGTGCCAGCAGCGAGCGGGGGGCCCAGGGCACTGAAGCTTTCTTT.

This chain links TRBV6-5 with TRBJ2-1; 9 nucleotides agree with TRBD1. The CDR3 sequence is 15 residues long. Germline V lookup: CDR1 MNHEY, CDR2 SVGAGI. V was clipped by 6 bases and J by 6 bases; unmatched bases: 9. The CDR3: CASRLQGASGNEQFF. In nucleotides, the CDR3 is TGTGCCAGCAGACTACAGGGGGCCTCCGGCAATGAGCAGTTCTTC.

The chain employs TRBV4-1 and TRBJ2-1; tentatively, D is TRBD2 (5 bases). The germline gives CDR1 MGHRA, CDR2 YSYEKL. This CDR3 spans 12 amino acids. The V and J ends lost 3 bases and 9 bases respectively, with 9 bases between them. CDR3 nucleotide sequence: TGCGCCAGCAGCCATACTAGTCTTGAGCAGTTCTTC. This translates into CASSHTSLEQFF.

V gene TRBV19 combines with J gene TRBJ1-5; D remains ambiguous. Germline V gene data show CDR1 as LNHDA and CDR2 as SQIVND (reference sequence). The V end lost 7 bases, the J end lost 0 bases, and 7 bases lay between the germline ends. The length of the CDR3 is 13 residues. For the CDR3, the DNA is TGTGCCAGTACCACCTATAGCAATCAGCCCCAGCATTTT. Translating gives CASTTYSNQPQHF.

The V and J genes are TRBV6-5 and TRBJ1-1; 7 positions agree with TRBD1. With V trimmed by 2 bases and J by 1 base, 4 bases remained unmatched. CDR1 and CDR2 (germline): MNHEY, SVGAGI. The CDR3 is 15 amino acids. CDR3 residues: CASSYIRGKNTEAFF. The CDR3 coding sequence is TGTGCCAGCAGTTACATCAGGGGGAAGAACACTGAAGCTTTCTTT.

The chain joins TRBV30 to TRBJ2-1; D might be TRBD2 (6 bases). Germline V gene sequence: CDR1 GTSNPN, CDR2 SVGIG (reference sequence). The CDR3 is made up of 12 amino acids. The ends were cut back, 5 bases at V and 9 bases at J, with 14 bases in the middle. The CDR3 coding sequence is TGTGCCTGGGAGTTGGGAGCGGGTGAGCAGTTCTTC. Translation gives CAWELGAGEQFF. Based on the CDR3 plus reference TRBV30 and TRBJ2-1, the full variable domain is SQTIHQWPATLVQPVGSPLSLECTVEGTSNPNLYWYRQAAGRGLQLLFYSVGIGQISSEVPQNLSASRPQDRQFILSSKKLLLSDSGFYLCAWELGAGEQFFGPGTRLTVL.

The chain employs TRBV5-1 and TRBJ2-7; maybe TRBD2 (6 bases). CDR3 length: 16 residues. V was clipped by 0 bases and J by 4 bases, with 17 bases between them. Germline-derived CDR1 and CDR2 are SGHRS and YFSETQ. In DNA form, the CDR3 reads TGCGCCAGCAGCTTGGGGGACTCCCGAGGTGGATACGAGCAGTACGTC. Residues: CASSLGDSRGGYEQYV.